This is a list of T cell receptor beta chains from one sample in a study of T cell responses to AZD1222 COVID-19 vaccine. Produced via immunoSEQ multiplex PCR; TCRdb's table is partial and in-frame only. The sample shows roughly 150,000 clones, 87% of them seen only once. The sequencing used peripheral blood, collected 28 days after the second AZD1222 dose. Source of these receptors: an adult who received the AZD1222 COVID-19 vaccine. CDR3s include the opening cysteine and the closing phenylalanine or tryptophan. The D gene is left open where the match is weak. Size values are once, few and many counts, or a class for expanded clones, and some rows have none.

j_gene: TRBJ1-2
v_gene: TRBV2
abundance: NA
d_gene: TRBD1
CDR3aa: CASSADRAGGGYTF
CDR3nt: TGTGCCAGCAGCGCCGACAGGGCCGGCGGTGGCTACACCTTC

j_gene: TRBJ2-1
v_gene: TRBV21-1
abundance: once
d_gene: NA
CDR3aa: CASSKNCFWTTPPRSSYNEQFF
CDR3nt: TGTGCCAGCAGCAAAAATTGCTTCTGGACTACCCCCCCTAGGAGCTCCTACAATGAGCAGTTCTTC

j_gene: TRBJ2-7
v_gene: TRBV2
abundance: NA
d_gene: NA
CDR3aa: CASSYLYEQYF
CDR3nt: TGTGCCAGCTCTTATCTCTACGAGCAGTACTTC

j_gene: TRBJ1-2
v_gene: TRBV18
abundance: NA
d_gene: TRBD1
CDR3aa: CASSPGTGYGYTF
CDR3nt: TGTGCCAGCTCACCAGGGACAGGCTATGGCTACACCTTC

j_gene: TRBJ2-5
v_gene: TRBV5-1
abundance: once
d_gene: NA
CDR3aa: CASSLNEKETQYF
CDR3nt: TGCGCCAGCAGCTTGAACGAGAAAGAGACCCAGTACTTC

j_gene: TRBJ1-1
v_gene: TRBV7-8
abundance: NA
d_gene: NA
CDR3aa: CASSLEELDTEAFF
CDR3nt: TGTGCCAGCAGCTTAGAAGAATTGGACACTGAAGCTTTCTTT

j_gene: TRBJ2-3
v_gene: TRBV18
abundance: NA
d_gene: NA
CDR3aa: CASSPAGVLDTQYF
CDR3nt: TGTGCCAGCTCACCGGCCGGAGTGCTCGATACGCAGTATTTT

j_gene: TRBJ1-2
v_gene: TRBV2
abundance: NA
d_gene: NA
CDR3aa: CASRDTIGVLF
CDR3nt: TGTGCCAGCAGGGATACTATCGGGGTCCTCTTC

j_gene: TRBJ2-2
v_gene: TRBV9
abundance: NA
d_gene: TRBD2
CDR3aa: CASSPGGAAGELFF
CDR3nt: TGTGCCAGCAGCCCCGGGGGGGCCGCCGGGGAGCTGTTTTTT

j_gene: TRBJ2-7
v_gene: TRBV6-6
abundance: NA
d_gene: TRBD1
CDR3aa: CASSYSGRQGSYEQYF
CDR3nt: TGTGCCAGCAGTTACTCGGGCCGACAGGGGTCCTACGAGCAGTACTTC

j_gene: TRBJ2-1
v_gene: TRBV5-1
abundance: NA
d_gene: NA
CDR3aa: CASSFAPSGTKYNEQFF
CDR3nt: TGCGCCAGCAGCTTTGCACCCTCCGGGACGAAGTACAATGAGCAGTTCTTC

j_gene: TRBJ1-3
v_gene: TRBV18
abundance: once
d_gene: TRBD1
CDR3aa: CASSSPGTGGSGNTIYF
CDR3nt: TGTGCCAGCTCAAGTCCCGGGACAGGGGGCTCTGGAAACACCATATATTTT

j_gene: TRBJ2-3
v_gene: TRBV6-5
abundance: NA
d_gene: TRBD1
CDR3aa: CASRTGVGTDTQYF
CDR3nt: TGTGCCAGCAGGACAGGGGTGGGCACAGATACGCAGTATTTT

j_gene: TRBJ1-1
v_gene: TRBV19
abundance: few
d_gene: TRBD1
CDR3aa: CASYGQGGRWTEAFF
CDR3nt: TGTGCCAGTTACGGACAGGGGGGAAGATGGACTGAAGCTTTCTTT

j_gene: TRBJ1-2
v_gene: TRBV15
abundance: NA
d_gene: NA
CDR3aa: CATSRDIGSSYGYTF
CDR3nt: TGTGCCACCAGCAGAGATATAGGGTCGAGCTATGGCTACACCTTC

j_gene: TRBJ2-2
v_gene: TRBV5-1
abundance: NA
d_gene: TRBD2
CDR3aa: CASSLSSGATGELFF
CDR3nt: TGCGCCAGCAGCTTGTCTAGCGGGGCCACCGGGGAGCTGTTTTTT

j_gene: TRBJ2-5
v_gene: TRBV27
abundance: NA
d_gene: TRBD2
CDR3aa: CASSGLAGETQYF
CDR3nt: TGTGCCAGCAGTGGTCTAGCGGGAGAGACCCAGTACTTC

j_gene: TRBJ2-7
v_gene: TRBV11-2
abundance: NA
d_gene: NA
CDR3aa: CASSLAPGGGHEQYF
CDR3nt: TGTGCCAGCAGCTTAGCCCCTGGGGGGGGGCACGAGCAGTACTTC

j_gene: TRBJ1-6
v_gene: TRBV19
abundance: NA
d_gene: NA
CDR3aa: CASSSDRVSPLHF
CDR3nt: TGTGCCAGTAGCTCCGATCGCGTCTCACCCCTCCACTTT

j_gene: TRBJ2-7
v_gene: TRBV25-1
abundance: many
d_gene: TRBD2
CDR3aa: CASSGGTSGVTYEQYF
CDR3nt: TGTGCCAGCAGTGGAGGGACTAGCGGGGTGACCTACGAGCAGTACTTC

j_gene: TRBJ2-1
v_gene: TRBV4-2
abundance: NA
d_gene: TRBD2
CDR3aa: CASSQEGTSAGSNEQFF
CDR3nt: TGTGCCAGCAGCCAAGAGGGCACTAGCGCCGGCTCCAATGAGCAGTTCTTC

j_gene: TRBJ2-3
v_gene: TRBV4-1
abundance: NA
d_gene: NA
CDR3aa: CASSQVLTDTQYF
CDR3nt: TGCGCCAGCAGCCAAGTTTTGACAGATACGCAGTATTTT

j_gene: TRBJ2-3
v_gene: TRBV5-6
abundance: NA
d_gene: NA
CDR3aa: CASSLVIRGVGSDTQYF
CDR3nt: TGTGCCAGCAGCTTGGTTATTCGCGGGGTTGGATCAGATACGCAGTATTTT

j_gene: TRBJ2-7
v_gene: TRBV29-1
abundance: NA
d_gene: NA
CDR3aa: CSVAGLLSDEQYF
CDR3nt: TGCAGCGTTGCGGGCCTGCTGAGCGACGAGCAGTACTTC

j_gene: TRBJ1-4
v_gene: TRBV7-9
abundance: NA
d_gene: NA
CDR3aa: CASSPMGGLINEKLFF
CDR3nt: TGTGCCAGCAGCCCCATGGGGGGTCTTATTAATGAAAAACTGTTTTTT

j_gene: TRBJ2-7
v_gene: TRBV6-5
abundance: NA
d_gene: NA
CDR3aa: CASSYVGEDGSYEQYF
CDR3nt: TGTGCCAGCAGTTACGTAGGTGAGGACGGGTCCTACGAGCAGTACTTC

j_gene: TRBJ2-5
v_gene: TRBV30
abundance: NA
d_gene: NA
CDR3aa: CAWSKGLGTQYF
CDR3nt: TGTGCCTGGAGTAAGGGGCTGGGGACCCAGTACTTC

j_gene: TRBJ1-5
v_gene: TRBV19
abundance: NA
d_gene: NA
CDR3aa: CASTITAHLDQPQHF
CDR3nt: TGTGCCAGTACTATCACAGCCCACTTAGATCAGCCCCAGCATTTT

j_gene: TRBJ2-6
v_gene: TRBV5-6
abundance: NA
d_gene: NA
CDR3aa: CASSPTPSGANVLTF
CDR3nt: TGTGCCAGCAGCCCAACACCATCTGGGGCCAACGTCCTGACTTTC

j_gene: TRBJ2-2
v_gene: TRBV7-2
abundance: once
d_gene: NA
CDR3aa: CASSLSNTGELFF
CDR3nt: TGTGCCAGCAGCTTGAGTAACACCGGGGAGCTGTTTTTT

j_gene: TRBJ1-1
v_gene: TRBV6-5
abundance: NA
d_gene: NA
CDR3aa: CASSYGAMNTEAFF
CDR3nt: TGTGCCAGCAGTTACGGGGCCATGAACACTGAAGCTTTCTTT

j_gene: TRBJ2-7
v_gene: TRBV2
abundance: NA
d_gene: NA
CDR3aa: CAETGQGYEQYF
CDR3nt: TGTGCCGAAACAGGGCAAGGCTACGAGCAGTACTTC

j_gene: TRBJ1-5
v_gene: TRBV6-2/TRBV6-3
abundance: NA
d_gene: NA
CDR3aa: CASSWGGGDQPQHF
CDR3nt: TGTGCCAGCAGTTGGGGCGGAGGCGATCAGCCCCAGCATTTT

j_gene: TRBJ2-3
v_gene: TRBV9
abundance: NA
d_gene: TRBD1
CDR3aa: CASSVEATGVLDTQYF
CDR3nt: TGTGCCAGCAGCGTGGAGGCGACAGGGGTTTTAGATACGCAGTATTTT

j_gene: TRBJ1-5
v_gene: TRBV27
abundance: once
d_gene: NA
CDR3aa: CASSSSAGTQPQHF
CDR3nt: NA

j_gene: TRBJ1-2
v_gene: TRBV13
abundance: NA
d_gene: NA
CDR3aa: CASTPTRTPNYGYTF
CDR3nt: TGTGCCAGCACCCCGACAAGGACCCCCAACTATGGCTACACCTTC

j_gene: TRBJ1-1
v_gene: TRBV18
abundance: NA
d_gene: TRBD1
CDR3aa: CASSPSRGHTEAFF
CDR3nt: TGTGCCAGCTCACCAAGCAGGGGGCACACTGAAGCTTTCTTT

j_gene: TRBJ1-1
v_gene: TRBV5-1
abundance: NA
d_gene: NA
CDR3aa: CASSEFLGMNTEAFF
CDR3nt: TGCGCCAGCAGCGAATTTTTGGGGATGAACACTGAAGCTTTCTTT

j_gene: TRBJ1-5
v_gene: TRBV7-9
abundance: NA
d_gene: NA
CDR3aa: CASSPPGVNQPQHF
CDR3nt: TGTGCCAGCAGCCCCCCAGGGGTAAATCAGCCCCAGCATTTT

j_gene: TRBJ2-7
v_gene: TRBV7-9
abundance: NA
d_gene: NA
CDR3aa: CASSLGREQYF
CDR3nt: TGTGCCAGCAGCTTAGGGCGCGAGCAGTACTTC

j_gene: TRBJ2-7
v_gene: TRBV29-1
abundance: NA
d_gene: TRBD2
CDR3aa: CSVGTSGKTYEQYF
CDR3nt: TGCAGCGTTGGGACTAGCGGAAAAACCTACGAGCAGTACTTC